Sequencing of this TCR beta chain was carried out in a study of blood T cell repertoires in COVID-19. Study overall: Researchers got acute and convalescent COVID-19 samples from the United States, Italy and Spain. T cells, B-cell-depleted T cells, or PBMCs provided the cDNA or gDNA that served as material.

As processed by the authors: Reference gene primer amplification gave estimated nucleated cell counts. Using immunoSEQ multiplex PCR, the repertoire was profiled, and TCRdb retains in-frame clones only, with some absent. That table supplies the V and J calls and clone size; D and trimming were determined from the DNA. Among about 260,000 clones, approximately 82% were seen once, and the ten largest hold about 2%. This CDR3 region has 16 residues. Unmatched junction bases numbered 10, after V lost 6 bases and J lost 4 bases. CDR1 and CDR2 (germline): LGHNA, YSLEER. The sequence derives from a woman older than 75 with acute or convalescent COVID-19. The sequencing input was peripheral blood. This chain uses TRBV4-3 with TRBJ2-1; 9 positions match TRBD2. DNA for the CDR3: TGCGCCAGCAGACAGACCGGGACTAGCATATACAATGAGCAGTTCTTC. Its protein product is CASRQTGTSIYNEQFF.